This T cell receptor (beta chain) came from a study of blood T cell repertoires in COVID-19. Overall study context: The study drew acute and convalescent COVID-19 samples from the United States, Italy and Spain. The cDNA or gDNA used as material had been derived from T cells, B-cell-depleted T cells, or PBMCs.

Per the original data handling: Amplified reference gene primers provided the basis for estimating nucleated cell counts. Measured with immunoSEQ multiplex PCR; TCRdb has only the in-frame clones, and not every one. V, J and clone size were drawn from that table, and D and trimming were deduced from the DNA. In the table there are 150,000 to 200,000 clones, about 85% of which are singletons. CDR3 length equals 11 residues. Germline CDR1 and CDR2: SEHNR and FQNEAQ (reference sequence). J gave up 6 bases and V 6 bases, and 2 bases lay outside the gene matches. V is TRBV7-9 and J is TRBJ2-7; 7 bases line up with TRBD2. The receptor comes from a man aged 55 to 70 who had recovered from COVID-19. What was sequenced was peripheral blood. The CDR3 protein is CASRSGGEQYF. As DNA, the CDR3 is TGTGCCAGCAGATCGGGGGGCGAGCAGTACTTC.